This passage covers 18 T cell receptor beta chains from one sample sequenced in a study of cytomegalovirus exposure and HLA in healthy donors. The PCR contained 60 Vbeta and 13 Jbeta primers. Method: immunoSEQ multiplex PCR; TCRdb's copy keeps in-frame clones and lacks some. The sample holds 130,000 or so clones, 78% seen once. Input material: PBMCs. The source is a female donor in good health and CMV-seronegative.

The table lists this clone with a few counts. J is TRBJ2-7 and V is TRBV6-1, with D perhaps matching TRBD2 (6 bases). V lost 3 bases and J 0 bases, leaving 18 bases between the germline ends. CDR1 and CDR2 (germline): MNHNS, SASEGT. The CDR3 runs 17 residues. CDR3 bases: TGTGCCAGCAGTGACACCCGCCGCGGGACTGGCTCCTACGAGCAGTACTTC. This sequence encodes CASSDTRRGTGSYEQYF.

In this sample, this clone turned up a few times. The chain recombines TRBV30 with TRBJ2-7, with 12 bases identical to TRBD2. V lost 2 bases, J lost 4 bases, and 6 bases stayed unmatched. Per germline, CDR1 GTSNPN and CDR2 SVGIG (reference sequence). The CDR3 has 15 residues. This CDR3 is CAWSRAGTSGYEQYF. The CDR3 DNA sequence: TGTGCCTGGAGTCGCGCCGGGACTAGCGGGTACGAGCAGTACTTC.

This chain connects TRBV7-9 to TRBJ1-1; D not resolved. Germline CDR1 SEHNR, CDR2 FQNEAQ (reference sequence). The CDR3 has 13 amino acids. V lost 5 bases and J lost 5, with 12 bases in between. CDR3 in amino acids: CASSTTGETEAFF. The CDR3 DNA reads as TGTGCCAGCAGCACGACCGGAGAGACTGAAGCTTTCTTT.

The chain couples TRBV28 to TRBJ2-7, with D unresolved. V gave up 6 bases and J gave up 6 bases, with 21 bases separating them. There are 15 residues in the CDR3. In germline, CDR1 is MDHEN, CDR2 SYDVKM. CDR3 nucleotide sequence: TGTGCCAGCAGCTCATACTTATCCTACCCCGCCGAGCAGTACTTC. Its translation is CASSSYLSYPAEQYF.

The genes are TRBV6-5 and TRBJ2-7, with D perhaps TRBD1 (6 bases). Germline V gene data show CDR1 as MNHEY and CDR2 as SVGAGI. The CDR3 length is 14 residues. With 6 bases removed from V and 3 bases from J, the gap between germline ends came to 15 bases. Here the CDR3 reads CASSPQGPIYEQYF. The CDR3 DNA reads TGTGCCAGCAGCCCCCAGGGGCCAATCTACGAGCAGTACTTC.

V is TRBV5-3 and J is TRBJ2-1, with 10 positions matching TRBD2. TRBV5-3 is noted as an ORF with a role that remains uncertain. Trimming cost V 2 bases and J 6 bases; bases outside gene matches: 11. CDR3 size: 17 residues. CDR3 sequence (DNA): TGTGCCAGAAGCTTCACGCCCCAGCGGGAGGGCCGCAATGAGCAGTTCTTC. It translates to CARSFTPQREGRNEQFF.

This chain connects TRBV2 to TRBJ2-5; 8 nucleotides align to TRBD1. CDR3 length: 14 amino acids. J lost 4 bases, V lost 6 bases, and 7 bases had no gene match. CDR1 and CDR2 from the germline V gene are SNHLY and FYNNEI. As DNA, the CDR3 is TGTGCCAGCAGAACGGGGACAGGCGGAGAGACCCAGTACTTC. Amino acids: CASRTGTGGETQYF. Variable domain in full (rest from reference TRBV2 and TRBJ2-5): EPEVTQTPSHQVTQMGQEVILRCVPISNHLYFYWYRQILGQKVEFLVSFYNNEISEKSEIFDDQFSVERPDGSNFTLKIRSTKLEDSAMYFCASRTGTGGETQYFGPGTRLLVL.

The CDR3 sequence is CASSPGLFANTGELFF. The CDR3 DNA reads as TGTGCCAGCAGCCCGGGACTATTCGCGAACACCGGGGAGCTGTTTTTT. This sequence joins TRBV9 and TRBJ2-2; 7 bases align to TRBD2. With 4 bases clipped from V and 0 bases from J, the junction kept 6 bases outside the gene matches. The CDR3 consists of 16 residues. Germline CDR1 reads SGDLS; CDR2 reads YYNGEE.

This chain joins TRBV11-2 and TRBJ2-7, with TRBD2 matching 10 bases. V shed 1 base, J shed 4 bases, and the junction held 7 bases outside the gene matches. This CDR3 is built from 16 residues. Germline CDR1 is SGHAT and CDR2 is FQNNGV. CDR3 loop: CASSLGSSGSIYEQYF. The DNA for the CDR3 is TGTGCCAGCAGCTTAGGGTCTAGCGGGAGTATATACGAGCAGTACTTC.

The chain is built from TRBV7-9 and TRBJ1-1; D is undetermined. This CDR3 is built from 13 residues. V was trimmed by 2 bases and J by 5 bases, leaving 9 bases between them. From germline, CDR1 is SEHNR and CDR2 FQNEAQ (reference sequence). The CDR3 coding sequence is TGTGCCAGCAGCTTAAAGGGAGTGACTGAAGCTTTCTTT. Amino acid sequence: CASSLKGVTEAFF.

This chain uses TRBV23-1 with TRBJ2-7, with 13 bases lining up with TRBD2. TRBV23-1 is an open reading frame whose function is uncertain. After removal of 2 bases from V and 6 bases from J, the junction contained 16 bases not matched to a gene. CDR3 length: 19 amino acids. CDR3 in DNA: TGCGCCAGCAGTCAAAAAAAAGGGAGACTAGCGGGGGGAAGGATCGAGCAGTACTTC. This codes for CASSQKKGRLAGGRIEQYF.

The V call is TRBV7-8, the J call TRBJ2-1, with 11 bases that match TRBD2. Germline CDR1 reads SGHVS; CDR2 reads FQNEAQ. V was clipped by 7 bases and J by 6 bases; unmatched bases: 14. CDR3 size: 17 residues. The CDR3 reads CASTRDIGLAGGNEQFF. Written as DNA, the CDR3 is TGTGCCAGCACCAGAGACATCGGGCTAGCGGGAGGCAATGAGCAGTTCTTC.

The V call is TRBV11-2, the J call TRBJ2-6; D gene ambiguous. Germline V gene sequence: CDR1 SGHAT, CDR2 FQNNGV. This CDR3 region has 13 residues. V lost 5 bases and J lost 4, with 6 bases in between. CDR3 nucleotide sequence: TGTGCCAGCAGCCTACCCGGGGCCAACGTCCTGACTTTC. It specifies CASSLPGANVLTF.

This sequence joins TRBV7-2 and TRBJ1-1; weak D call: TRBD1 (6 bases). CDR1 SGHTA and CDR2 FQGNSA come from the germline V gene. The CDR3 loop spans 15 amino acids. V lost 5 bases, J lost 0 bases, and 13 bases lay in between. The CDR3 reads CASSPTGQLNTEAFF. The CDR3 DNA reads TGTGCCAGCAGCCCTACAGGGCAGTTGAACACTGAAGCTTTCTTT.

The gene calls are TRBV25-1 and TRBJ2-3, with a tentative D call TRBD1 (6 bases). The CDR3 runs 13 residues. V shed 2 bases and J shed 6 bases, with 9 bases lying between them. Germline CDR1 MGHDK, CDR2 SYGVNS. The CDR3 spells CASSEGTLDTQYF. DNA for the CDR3: TGTGCCAGCAGTGAAGGGACACTCGATACGCAGTATTTT.

This chain joins TRBV19 and TRBJ1-4; 10 positions match TRBD1. Germline V gene lookup returns CDR1 LNHDA and CDR2 SQIVND (reference sequence). J was trimmed by 7 bases and V by 4 bases; bases with no gene match: 6. There are 15 residues in the CDR3. The CDR3 DNA reads TGTGCCAGTAGTACCGGGACAGGGGCATCTGAAAAACTGTTTTTT. Its protein is CASSTGTGASEKLFF.

V gene TRBV4-3 combines with J gene TRBJ2-7; TRBD2 agrees at 7 bases. CDR1 is LGHNA and CDR2 is YSLEER in the germline V gene. The CDR3 loop spans 13 amino acids. V dropped 0 bases and J dropped 7; count of bases not matched to a gene: 3. The CDR3 protein is CASSQDIAGEQYF. The CDR3 DNA reads as TGCGCCAGCAGCCAAGATATAGCGGGTGAGCAGTACTTC.

This sequence joins TRBV6-6 and TRBJ1-5; 8 bases are shared with TRBD1. CDR1 is MNHNY, CDR2 SVGAGI, per germline (reference sequence). This CDR3 has 13 amino acids. V was pared by 6 bases and J by 6 bases, with 4 bases of the junction left unmatched. Written as DNA, the CDR3 is TGTGCCAGCAGCTCGGACAGGGCTCAGCCCCAGCATTTT. Amino acids: CASSSDRAQPQHF.